The T cell receptor (beta chain) under discussion was sequenced for a study of T cell repertoires in cytomegalovirus infection. As for this clonotype: The antigen is unknown.

Study outcomes and limitations: The ex vivo response showed dominance by HLA-C-restricted CMV-specific TCR beta clonotypes.

TCRdb reprocessed the reads via MiXCR and lists one record per CDR3 protein. This table holds hundreds of thousands of distinct CDR3 sequences, around a third found once. This CDR3 has 15 amino acids. The V gene lost 4 bases and the J gene lost 4 bases, with 16 bases spanning the gap. Sample: cultured PBMCs, taken from culture after CMV antigen stimulation. The V gene is TRBV12-3 or TRBV12-4, the J gene TRBJ2-5, with D tentatively TRBD2 (6 bases). The sequence derives from a human donor in good health (CMV status not recorded). Some clones in this sample may be carry-over from other donors' samples. In DNA form, the CDR3 reads TGTGCCAGCAGTTGGCTAGCGAAGGCCTCAGAGACCCAGTACTTC. This sequence encodes CASSWLAKASETQYF.